The clone carrying this TCR beta chain appeared a few times. These data come from a study of blood T cell repertoires in COVID-19. On the study more broadly: The study drew acute and convalescent COVID-19 samples from the United States, Italy and Spain. T cells, B-cell-depleted T cells, or PBMCs supplied cDNA or gDNA.

In germline, CDR1 is MNHEY, CDR2 SMNVEV (reference sequence). The CDR3 extends over 15 amino acids. V was shortened by 6 bases and J by 2 bases, with 17 bases between the two germline ends. Per the original data handling: By means of reference gene primer amplification, nucleated cell counts were estimated. The protocol was immunoSEQ multiplex PCR, while the TCRdb copy is restricted to in-frame clones and leaves out a portion. D and trimming come from the DNA, and the V and J calls and clone size come from that table. The data show about 59,000 clones, 70% to 90% seen once. This sequence was found in an elderly woman with active COVID-19. Sequenced input: peripheral blood. V usage is TRBV27 and J usage is TRBJ2-7, with D possibly TRBD2 on 6 matching bases. The chain's CDR3 is CASSSRRDSTYEQYF. The CDR3 DNA reads TGTGCCAGCAGCTCCCGTAGGGACTCGACCTACGAGCAGTACTTC.